This TCR beta chain comes out of a study of neurological immune-mediated disorders. TCRdb independently ran MiXCR on the 5' RACE reads; one entry per CDR3 protein. The profile shows approximately 36,000 distinct CDR3 sequences, more than 9.5% of them singletons. This clonotype was counted at least ten times. V was trimmed by 4 bases and J by 1 base, leaving 10 bases between them. Germline V gives CDR1 LGHDT, CDR2 YNNKEL (reference sequence). The CDR3 totals 15 residues. Specified time point: technical triplicate 1. The rearrangement joins TRBV3-1 to TRBJ2-2; weak D call: TRBD2 (6 bases). The sequence came from a man in his 60s with HTLV-1-associated myelopathy (HAM/TSP). Sequencing was done on a sample of PBMCs. The CDR3 loop is CASSLGSGNTGELFF. The CDR3, as DNA: TGTGCCAGCAGCCTCGGTAGCGGGAACACCGGGGAGCTGTTTTTT.